This T cell receptor (beta chain) derives from a study of control samples from healthy donors and cancer patients (dated by TCRdb to about 2020). Library preparation used the immunoSEQ multiplex PCR assay. Imported from immuneACCESS, the table was reduced by TCRdb to in-frame sequences with V and J called. These copies leave out some clones; in studies compared against another copy, an unresolved V gene accounts for under half, and the cause of the remainder is not known. The sample contains approximately 150,000 clones, under 90% of them found a single time. Over 4% of the sample is in the top ten clones. This clone was recorded once. It lacks a known antigen. No base quality values were provided; no much bigger clone lies one nucleotide off. Other DNA sequences in the sample encode the same CDR3. The CDR3 runs 15 residues from the cysteine to the phenylalanine. The sequence is cut down to CDR3 DNA, 45 bases in frame from base 1. Via the germline V gene (reference sequence), CDR1 is SEHNR and CDR2 FQNEAQ. The germline V end is reduced by 2 bases and the J end by 3 bases; junction bases left unmatched: 1.

The sequence links TRBV7-9 to TRBJ2-7; TRBD2 aligns with 13 central bases. The sequenced sample was blood. This TCR came from a man aged 30-40 years in good health. The base sequence is TGTGCCAGCAGCTTACGGACTAGCGGGAGCTACGAGCAGTACTTC. Protein translation: CASSLRTSGSYEQYF.